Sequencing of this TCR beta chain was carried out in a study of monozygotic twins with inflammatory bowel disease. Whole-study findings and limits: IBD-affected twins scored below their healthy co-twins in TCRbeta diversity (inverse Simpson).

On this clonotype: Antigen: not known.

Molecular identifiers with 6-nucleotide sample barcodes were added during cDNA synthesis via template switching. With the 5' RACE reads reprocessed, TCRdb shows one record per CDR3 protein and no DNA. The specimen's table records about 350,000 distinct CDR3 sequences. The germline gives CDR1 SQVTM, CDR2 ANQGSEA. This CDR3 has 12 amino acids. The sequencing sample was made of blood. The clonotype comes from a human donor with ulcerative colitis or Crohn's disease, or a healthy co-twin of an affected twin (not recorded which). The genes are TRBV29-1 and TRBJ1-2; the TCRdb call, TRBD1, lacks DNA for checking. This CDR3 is CSVAGSPWGYTF.